This TCR beta chain is from a study of monozygotic twins with cystic fibrosis. Across the whole study: Libraries were built from approximately 3 micrograms of fragmented DNA using roughly 15 PCR cycles.

General study results and limits: Co-twins had the most similar V usage for 13 of 16 pairs, J for 8. Low clonality (median around 0.0096) suggested a mostly naive repertoire. Monozygotic CF twins shared more identical nucleotide clonotypes than unrelated patients.

Produced via immunoSEQ multiplex PCR; TCRdb's table is partial and in-frame only. Among some 14,000 clones listed, about 93% were seen once. A single count supports this clone. Its antigen is undetermined. One junction end disagrees with the germline gene, perhaps due to a read error. The CDR3 has 13 residues. The germline V gene has CDR1 SGHVS and CDR2 FQNEAQ. The sequence was collected from a girl aged 2 to 10 with cystic fibrosis. Sequences were obtained from blood. This chain uses TRBV7-8 with TRBJ2-7; 7 positions match TRBD2. CDR3 nucleotides: TGTGCCAGCAGCTTAGGAGAGCGGGACGCCCCGAGTTTC. Translation gives CASSLGERDAPSF.